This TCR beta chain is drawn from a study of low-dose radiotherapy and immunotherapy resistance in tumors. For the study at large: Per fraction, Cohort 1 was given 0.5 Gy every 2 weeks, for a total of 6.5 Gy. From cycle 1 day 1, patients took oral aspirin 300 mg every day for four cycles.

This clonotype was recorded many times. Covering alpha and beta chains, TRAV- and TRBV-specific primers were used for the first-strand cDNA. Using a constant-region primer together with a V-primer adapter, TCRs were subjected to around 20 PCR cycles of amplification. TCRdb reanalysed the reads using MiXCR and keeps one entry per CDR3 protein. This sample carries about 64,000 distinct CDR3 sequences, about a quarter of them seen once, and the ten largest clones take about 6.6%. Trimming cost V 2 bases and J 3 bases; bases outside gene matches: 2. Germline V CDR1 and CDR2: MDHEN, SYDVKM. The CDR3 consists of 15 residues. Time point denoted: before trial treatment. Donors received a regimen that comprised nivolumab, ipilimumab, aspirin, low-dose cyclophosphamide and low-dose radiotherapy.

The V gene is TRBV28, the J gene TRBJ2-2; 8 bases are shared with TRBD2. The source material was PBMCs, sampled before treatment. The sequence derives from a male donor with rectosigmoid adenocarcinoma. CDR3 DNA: TGTGCCAGCAGTTTAGGCGGGGGGTACACCGGGGAGCTGTTTTTT. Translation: CASSLGGGYTGELFF.